Presented here are 15 T cell receptor beta chains from one specimen sequenced in a study of vaccination effects on CD4 cells after COVID-19. Their target antigens are unknown. TCRdb's copy holds only in-frame clones and misses some; the assay was immunoSEQ multiplex PCR. The profile shows tens of thousands of clones, just over 75% of them singletons. At the end of 10 days of culture, CD4+ T cells were isolated. Infection dated between March and December 2020, before the Alpha, Beta and Delta variants reached the United States. Each person got two doses of an mRNA SARS-CoV-2 vaccine, BNT162b2 or mRNA-1273. Sequencing was performed on CD4+ T cells from PBMCs cultured without peptide, taken after COVID-19 vaccination. These receptors came from a human donor who had a prior SARS-CoV-2 infection.

This rearrangement joins TRBV15 to TRBJ2-3; a possible D gene is TRBD2 (5 bases). Trimming stripped 0 bases from V and 2 bases from J, with 12 bases between. Germline CDR1 LNHNV, CDR2 YYDKDF (reference sequence). The CDR3 extends over 16 amino acids. CDR3 sequence (DNA): TGTGCCACCAGCAGAGATATCGGAGGATTCACAGATACGCAGTATTTT. Protein: CATSRDIGGFTDTQYF.

This clone was seen only a few times. In nucleotides, the CDR3 is TGTGCCAGCAGCTTAGGGGGGGACGTAAACACTGAAGCTTTCTTT. This encodes CASSLGGDVNTEAFF. The rearrangement joins TRBV7-9 to TRBJ1-1, with D possibly matching TRBD1 (5 bases). CDR3 length: 15 amino acids. Germline V CDR1 and CDR2: SEHNR, FQNEAQ (reference sequence). Trimming removed 1 base from V and 2 bases from J, with 11 bases in between. Complete variable domain (other parts from reference TRBV7-9 and TRBJ1-1): DTGVSQNPRHKITKRGQNVTFRCDPISEHNRLYWYRQTLGQGPEFLTYFQNEAQLEKSRLLSDRFSAERPKGSFSTLEIQRTEQGDSAMYLCASSLGGDVNTEAFFGQGTRLTVV.

CDR3 loop: CASSREGVYTGELFF. The CDR3 nucleotides are TGTGCCAGCAGCCGAGAGGGGGTCTACACCGGGGAGCTGTTTTTT. V usage is TRBV4-2 and J usage is TRBJ2-2; D possibly corresponds to TRBD1 (6 bases). Trimming took 4 bases from V and 3 from J, leaving 12 bases between them. Germline values: CDR1 LGHNA, CDR2 YNFKEQ. The CDR3 is 15 amino acids.

CDR3 protein: CASSPWGQSVNSPLHF. The CDR3 nucleotides are TGTGCCAGTAGTCCTTGGGGACAATCAGTAAATTCACCCCTCCACTTT. The chain carries TRBV19 and TRBJ1-6; maybe TRBD1 (6 bases). The CDR3 runs 16 residues. V was clipped by 5 bases and J by 7 bases, with 18 bases between them. CDR1 LNHDA and CDR2 SQIVND come from the germline V gene (reference sequence).

Within the sample, this clone is medium-sized. The chain has TRBV4-1 and TRBJ2-7; D possibly corresponds to TRBD1 (5 bases). Germline V gives CDR1 MGHRA, CDR2 YSYEKL. The CDR3 contains 13 residues. V was shortened by 0 bases and J by 9 bases, with 12 bases between the two germline ends. This CDR3 reads CASSQDQGMVQYF. The CDR3 DNA sequence: TGCGCCAGCAGCCAAGATCAGGGAATGGTGCAGTACTTC.

This chain uses TRBV5-1 with TRBJ1-4; TRBD1 is a possible D gene (5 bases). CDR3 length: 14 residues. Between the trimmed V and J ends, which lost 0 bases and 8 bases, there was a span of 11 bases. Germline CDR1 reads SGHRS; CDR2 reads YFSETQ. The CDR3 loop reads CASSLVPGNEKLFF. For the CDR3, the DNA is TGCGCCAGCAGCTTGGTACCAGGGAACGAAAAACTGTTTTTT.

This rearrangement joins TRBV6-2 or TRBV6-3 to TRBJ1-5, with 7 bases fitting TRBD1. V was clipped by 4 bases and J by 5 bases; unmatched bases: 8. This CDR3 spans 15 amino acids. CDR1 MNHEY and CDR2 SVGEGT come from the germline V gene. The CDR3 region has the DNA TGTGCCAGCAGTTCTGACAGGGCTACCTATCAGCCCCAGCATTTT. Its protein product is CASSSDRATYQPQHF.

The chain carries TRBV4-2 and TRBJ2-3; 7 nucleotides agree with TRBD2. The CDR3 contains 17 residues. The V and J ends lost 0 bases and 1 base, in that order; junction bases with no gene match: 7. CDR1 and CDR2 from the germline V gene are LGHNA and YNFKEQ. The CDR3 region is CASSQDGAGEGTDTQYF. The CDR3 bases are TGTGCCAGCAGCCAAGATGGGGCGGGAGAGGGCACAGATACGCAGTATTTT.

The J gene is TRBJ1-2, the V gene TRBV5-1; TRBD1 matches at 7 bases. Germline trimming cut 2 bases from V and 5 bases from J; bases unmatched to any gene: 9. The germline V gene has CDR1 SGHRS and CDR2 YFSETQ. The CDR3 contains 15 residues. The CDR3 DNA follows: TGCGCCAGCAGCTTCTCCGGGACAGTCGCTTATGGCTACACCTTC. This gives the protein CASSFSGTVAYGYTF. Drawing the rest from reference TRBV5-1 and TRBJ1-2, the complete variable domain is KAGVTQTPRYLIKTRGQQVTLSCSPISGHRSVSWYQQTPGQGLQFLFEYFSETQRNKGNFPGRFSGRQFSNSRSEMNVSTLELGDSALYLCASSFSGTVAYGYTFGSGTRLTVV.

The chain links TRBV5-4 to TRBJ2-3, with 8 bases aligning to TRBD2. The CDR3 contains 16 residues. With V trimmed by 0 bases and J by 2 bases, 5 bases remained unmatched. Looked up from germline, CDR1 is SGHNT and CDR2 is YYREEE (reference sequence). The CDR3 DNA follows: TGTGCCAGCAGCTTGGCCGGCGGGAGGATCACAGATACGCAGTATTTT. Amino acid sequence: CASSLAGGRITDTQYF.

V and J are TRBV6-5 and TRBJ1-1; no reliable D call. There are 12 residues in the CDR3. Germline V gene sequence: CDR1 MNHEY, CDR2 SVGAGI. V was pared by 6 bases and J by 3 bases, with 8 bases between. CDR3 bases: TGTGCCAGCAGCGACACAGACACTGAAGCTTTCTTT. Its translation is CASSDTDTEAFF.

The genes are TRBV28 and TRBJ2-2; no definite D call. Germline lookup yields CDR1 MDHEN and CDR2 SYDVKM. The CDR3 covers 13 residues. The V gene lost 7 bases and the J gene lost 2 bases, with 8 bases spanning the gap. CDR3 nucleotides: TGTGCCAGCATTTCAAGAAACACCGGGGAGCTGTTTTTT. It yields the protein CASISRNTGELFF. The whole variable domain, filled in from reference TRBV28 and TRBJ2-2, reads DVKVTQSSRYLVKRTGEKVFLECVQDMDHENMFWYRQDPGLGLRLIYFSYDVKMKEKGDIPEGYSVSREKKERFSLILESASTNQTSMYLCASISRNTGELFFGEGSRLTVL.

The chain is built from TRBV2 and TRBJ1-3; D is undetermined. The CDR3 has 13 amino acids. Trimming left V 4 bases short and J 4 bases short, with 8 bases between. Germline V CDR1 and CDR2: SNHLY, FYNNEI. The CDR3 protein is CASSVDGGNTIYF. The CDR3 DNA is TGTGCCAGCAGTGTCGACGGAGGAAACACCATATATTTT.

This clone showed up just a few times. The chain recombines TRBV27 with TRBJ2-1; 10 positions match TRBD2. The germline V gene encodes CDR1 MNHEY and CDR2 SMNVEV (reference sequence). The trim removed 3 bases at V and 0 bases at J, leaving 5 bases unmatched. This CDR3 has 17 amino acids. In DNA, the CDR3 is TGTGCCAGCAGTTTCGGACTAGCGGATAGCTCCTACAATGAGCAGTTCTTC. Translating it yields CASSFGLADSSYNEQFF.

The chain has TRBV13 and TRBJ2-7, with D perhaps TRBD2 (6 bases). Deletions cut 0 bases from V and 3 bases from J, with 9 bases between. This CDR3 comprises 14 residues. Per germline, CDR1 PRHDT and CDR2 FYEKMQ (reference sequence). In DNA form, the CDR3 reads TGTGCCAGCAGCTTAGGAGGGAGGCACTACGAGCAGTACTTC. This translates into CASSLGGRHYEQYF.